Shown below are 5 T cell receptor beta chains from a single sample sequenced in a study of shared T cell receptors in the human thymus (dated by TCRdb to the early 2020s). The library was made by the immunoSEQ multiplex PCR assay. TCRdb holds this immuneACCESS table with in-frame rearrangements only. Some clones are missing; in checked studies, unresolved V genes explain under half, and the rest has no known cause. Across this sample there are about 540,000 clones, with 75% to 80% seen only once. The leading ten clones occupy around 0.013% of the sample. This same sample was also taken into another study, of human thymus T cells.

The sequencing sample was made of thymocytes. The receptors were gathered from a boy younger than two with a congenital heart defect. Donor details come from another sample of the same person, matched by shared clones.

The chain couples TRBV6-5 to TRBJ1-1; the match to TRBD1 covers 10 bases. CDR1 is MNHEY, CDR2 SVGAGI, per germline. Germline trimming cut 6 bases from V and 1 base from J; bases unmatched to any gene: 5. The CDR3 length is 15 residues. CDR3 amino acids: CASRLDRGKNTEAFF. In DNA, the CDR3 is TGTGCCAGCAGATTGGACAGGGGGAAGAACACTGAAGCTTTCTTT.

The V gene is TRBV28, the J gene TRBJ2-7; 12 nucleotides align to TRBD1. V shed 3 bases and J 2 bases; nucleotides not matched to a gene: 11. CDR1 and CDR2 from the germline V gene are MDHEN and SYDVKM. This CDR3 has 18 residues. This chain's CDR3 is CASSFWGQGASKPYEQYF. The CDR3 DNA reads TGTGCCAGCAGTTTTTGGGGACAGGGGGCGTCGAAGCCCTACGAGCAGTACTTC.

The chain employs TRBV4-3 and TRBJ1-2, with 7 nucleotides matching TRBD1. The CDR3 sequence is 15 residues long. Germline values: CDR1 LGHNA, CDR2 YSLEER. V lost 0 bases to trimming and J lost 4 bases; unmatched junction nucleotides: 5. CDR3 nucleotide sequence: TGCGCCAGCAGCCAAGATGCAGGGGGAGCCTATGGCTACACCTTC. Protein product: CASSQDAGGAYGYTF.

The chain couples TRBV19 to TRBJ2-2, with D tentatively TRBD1 (6 bases). Trimming left V 11 bases short and J 5 bases short, with 21 bases between. Germline lookup yields CDR1 LNHDA and CDR2 SQIVND (reference sequence). The CDR3 loop spans 15 amino acids. CDR3 nucleotides: TGTGCCTCCAGCCCAGGGGCTAAGTGGACCGGGGAGCTGTTTTTT. Translating gives CASSPGAKWTGELFF.

V gene TRBV25-1 combines with J gene TRBJ2-3, with D possibly matching TRBD2 (5 bases). The CDR3 runs 15 residues. Germline CDR1 MGHDK, CDR2 SYGVNS. Trimming removed 2 bases from V and 1 base from J, with 10 bases in between. Written as DNA, the CDR3 is TGTGCCAGCAGTGAACTAAGCGGAGGCACAGATACGCAGTATTTT. Amino acids: CASSELSGGTDTQYF.